These 10 T cell receptor beta chains were sequenced from one sample in a study of cytomegalovirus exposure and HLA in healthy donors. The PCR employed 60 Vbeta primers together with 13 Jbeta primers. Using immunoSEQ multiplex PCR, the repertoire was profiled, and TCRdb retains in-frame clones only, with some absent. There are about 140,000 clones in the sample; approximately 82% occur only once, and approximately 1.5% lies in the top ten. Sequencing was done on a sample of PBMCs. Receptors originate from a man younger than 40 in good health and CMV-seropositive.

This clone was counted a single time. This chain uses TRBV7-8 with TRBJ1-2; 8 bases agree with TRBD1. After removal of 5 bases from V and 7 bases from J, the junction contained 6 bases not matched to a gene. Per germline, CDR1 SGHVS and CDR2 FQNEAQ. This CDR3 has 13 amino acids. CDR3: CASSGQGMGGYTF. The CDR3 region has the DNA TGTGCCAGCAGCGGACAGGGTATGGGTGGCTACACCTTC.

The chain is built from TRBV6-4 and TRBJ2-3; the match to TRBD2 covers 12 bases. The germline V gene has CDR1 MRHNA and CDR2 SNTAGT. This CDR3 region has 17 residues. V lost 4 bases to trimming and J lost 1 base; unmatched junction nucleotides: 6. The CDR3 reads CASSGGTSGLGTDTQYF. The DNA for the CDR3 is TGTGCCAGCAGTGGGGGGACTAGCGGGCTTGGCACAGATACGCAGTATTTT.

The rearrangement links TRBV19 to TRBJ2-2; 7 nucleotides line up with TRBD1. Germline trimming cut 5 bases from V and 1 base from J; bases unmatched to any gene: 10. In germline, CDR1 is LNHDA, CDR2 SQIVND (reference sequence). The CDR3 loop spans 17 amino acids. The CDR3 DNA is TGTGCCAGTAGTGGTCCCCCGACAGGGCAGAACACCGGGGAGCTGTTTTTT. It encodes CASSGPPTGQNTGELFF.

The chain combines TRBV2 with TRBJ2-1; TRBD2 aligns across 13 bases. This CDR3 has 16 residues. The trim removed 4 bases at V and 4 bases at J, leaving 4 bases unmatched. Germline V gene sequence: CDR1 SNHLY, CDR2 FYNNEI. As DNA, the CDR3 is TGTGCCAGCAGTGGGACTAGCGGGAGATCTTACAATGAGCAGTTCTTC. Translated: CASSGTSGRSYNEQFF.

V gene TRBV7-8 combines with J gene TRBJ2-7; no firm D call. CDR1 and CDR2 from the germline V gene are SGHVS and FQNEAQ. V was pared by 1 base and J by 7 bases, with 8 bases between. The CDR3 extends over 12 amino acids. The CDR3: CASSLGVWEQYF. The CDR3 DNA reads TGTGCCAGCAGCTTAGGAGTCTGGGAGCAGTACTTC. The variable domain in full, with the rest retrieved from reference TRBV7-8 and TRBJ2-7, is GAGVSQSPRYKVAKRGQDVALRCDPISGHVSLFWYQQALGQGPEFLTYFQNEAQLDKSGLPSDRFFAERPEGSVSTLKIQRTQQEDSAVYLCASSLGVWEQYFGPGTRLTVT.

J is TRBJ2-2 and V is TRBV30; D may be TRBD2 (5 bases). Trimming pared 1 base from V and 1 base from J, leaving 13 bases between. From germline, CDR1 is GTSNPN and CDR2 SVGIG (reference sequence). The CDR3 is made up of 16 amino acids. CDR3 region: CAWSDGVKGNTGELFF. The CDR3 DNA sequence: TGTGCCTGGAGTGACGGGGTTAAAGGGAACACCGGGGAGCTGTTTTTT.

This rearrangement joins TRBV25-1 to TRBJ2-2; D gene unclear. V was pared by 3 bases and J by 4 bases, with 12 bases between. In germline, CDR1 is MGHDK, CDR2 SYGVNS. The CDR3 runs 15 residues. CDR3: CASSDIDFRTGELFF. As DNA, the CDR3 is TGTGCCAGCAGTGACATAGATTTTCGCACCGGGGAGCTGTTTTTT.

The rearrangement joins TRBV2 to TRBJ2-3; D is perhaps TRBD2 (5 bases). Germline V CDR1 and CDR2: SNHLY, FYNNEI. The V and J ends lost 4 bases and 6 bases respectively, with 5 bases between them. This CDR3 is built from 11 residues. CDR3 sequence (DNA): TGTGCCAGCAGTGGAGGGGATACGCAGTATTTT. Encoded protein: CASSGGDTQYF.

The V gene is TRBV7-6, the J gene TRBJ2-3; TRBD2 is a possible D gene (6 bases). CDR3 length: 17 amino acids. The germline V gene has CDR1 SGHVS and CDR2 FNYEAQ. The V end lost 4 bases, the J end lost 0 bases, and 17 bases lay between the germline ends. The CDR3 protein is CASSSGVAGSSTDTQYF. DNA of the CDR3: TGTGCCAGCAGCTCCGGGGTGGCGGGATCTAGCACAGATACGCAGTATTTT.

The chain uses TRBV5-4 and TRBJ2-1, with 9 bases fitting TRBD2. Germline V gives CDR1 SGHNT, CDR2 YYREEE (reference sequence). The CDR3 sequence is 16 residues long. V shed 2 bases, J shed 9 bases, and the junction held 12 bases outside the gene matches. The CDR3 is CASSFLGGGAPGEQFF. The CDR3 DNA is TGTGCCAGCAGCTTTCTCGGCGGGGGGGCCCCCGGTGAGCAGTTCTTC. Based on the CDR3 plus reference TRBV5-4 and TRBJ2-1, the full variable domain is ETGVTQSPTHLIKTRGQQVTLRCSSQSGHNTVSWYQQALGQGPQFIFQYYREEENGRGNFPPRFSGLQFPNYSSELNVNALELDDSALYLCASSFLGGGAPGEQFFGPGTRLTVL.